Presented here are 14 T cell receptor beta chains from one specimen sequenced in a study of blood T cell repertoires in COVID-19. Clones were sequenced by immunoSEQ multiplex PCR, and TCRdb holds only the in-frame ones, with some missing. The sample lists over 85,000 clones; roughly 85% were seen once. The sample consisted of peripheral blood. The receptors derive from a man aged 70-80 years with acute or convalescent COVID-19.

The chain has TRBV7-9 and TRBJ1-1; D gene uncertain. Deletions cut 1 base from V and 4 bases from J, with 10 bases between. Germline CDR1 is SEHNR and CDR2 is FQNEAQ (reference sequence). This CDR3 has 14 residues. This chain's CDR3 is CASSLDPGSTEAFF. Here the CDR3 DNA reads TGTGCCAGCAGCTTAGATCCGGGGTCCACTGAAGCTTTCTTT.

J is TRBJ2-7 and V is TRBV7-9; 7 nucleotides agree with TRBD2. V was pared by 4 bases and J by 2 bases, with 8 bases of the junction left unmatched. The CDR3 runs 15 residues. Germline V gene data show CDR1 as SEHNR and CDR2 as FQNEAQ (reference sequence). The CDR3 DNA sequence: TGTGCCAGCAGCTATTCGGGAGCGGGGACCTACGAGCAGTACTTC. Protein sequence: CASSYSGAGTYEQYF. Together with reference TRBV7-9 and TRBJ2-7, the CDR3 gives the full variable domain: DTGVSQNPRHKITKRGQNVTFRCDPISEHNRLYWYRQTLGQGPEFLTYFQNEAQLEKSRLLSDRFSAERPKGSFSTLEIQRTEQGDSAMYLCASSYSGAGTYEQYFGPGTRLTVT.

J is TRBJ2-7 and V is TRBV24-1; possibly TRBD2 for D (6 bases). This CDR3 has 19 amino acids. Germline assignment: CDR1 KGHDR and CDR2 SFDVKD. Trimming shortened V by 0 bases and J by 1 base, and 21 bases separated the two germline ends. CDR3 region: CATSDLQIRPGRGSYEQYF. CDR3 bases: TGTGCCACCAGTGATTTGCAAATCCGTCCAGGCCGGGGGTCCTACGAGCAGTACTTC.

This chain links TRBV11-2 with TRBJ1-4; D might be TRBD1 (6 bases). The CDR3 length is 15 residues. The germline V gene encodes CDR1 SGHAT and CDR2 FQNNGV. Trimming pared 3 bases from V and 8 bases from J, leaving 16 bases between. This CDR3 is CASSLDAGAVEKLFF. CDR3 nucleotides: TGTGCCAGCAGCTTGGACGCAGGGGCGGTGGAAAAACTGTTTTTT.

This chain links TRBV10-1 with TRBJ1-2; D ambiguous. There are 12 residues in the CDR3. Germline lookup yields CDR1 WNHNN and CDR2 SYGVQD (reference sequence). V shed 9 bases and J shed 7 bases, with 15 bases lying between them. The CDR3, as DNA: TGCGCCAGTAAGGGAGATACCGCTGGCTACACCTTC. Translating gives CASKGDTAGYTF.

This sequence joins TRBV5-8 and TRBJ1-5; TRBD1 is a possible D gene (6 bases). The CDR3 loop spans 12 amino acids. Trimming left V 5 bases short and J 6 bases short, with 9 bases between. CDR1 SGHTS and CDR2 YDEGEE come from the germline V gene. CDR3: CASREGGQPQHF. DNA for the CDR3: TGTGCCAGCAGAGAAGGGGGTCAGCCCCAGCATTTT.

V is TRBV5-1 and J is TRBJ2-7, with TRBD2 as a possible D gene (6 bases). This CDR3 comprises 15 residues. Germline CDR1 is SGHRS and CDR2 is YFSETQ. V lost 1 base to trimming and J lost 3 bases, with 14 bases between them. CDR3 protein: CASSLIGGRNYEQYF. The DNA of the CDR3 is TGCGCCAGCAGCTTGATCGGGGGACGCAACTACGAGCAGTACTTC.

This chain connects TRBV4-2 to TRBJ1-2, with 9 bases that match TRBD1. Trimming took 2 bases from V and 5 from J; bases not matched to a gene: 15. CDR1 is LGHNA, CDR2 YNFKEQ, per germline. This CDR3 comprises 18 residues. CDR3 in DNA: TGTGCCAGCAGCCAAACCAAGGGACAGGGCCCAACCATGTATGGCTACACCTTC. It specifies CASSQTKGQGPTMYGYTF.

This chain connects TRBV5-1 to TRBJ2-7, with TRBD2 identical over 7 bases. Germline V gene lookup returns CDR1 SGHRS and CDR2 YFSETQ. The CDR3 contains 15 residues. V was pared by 0 bases and J by 3 bases, with 6 bases of the junction left unmatched. CDR3 DNA sequence: TGCGCCAGCAGCTTGGGATCATTAGCGGGCTACGAGCAGTACTTC. This gives the protein CASSLGSLAGYEQYF.

The chain combines TRBV4-1 with TRBJ2-5; D is perhaps TRBD2 (5 bases). In germline, CDR1 is MGHRA, CDR2 YSYEKL. Trimming shortened V by 0 bases and J by 2 bases, and 7 bases separated the two germline ends. This CDR3 has 14 residues. The CDR3, as DNA: TGCGCCAGCAGCCAAGAGGAGCGGCAAGAGACCCAGTACTTC. Its protein product is CASSQEERQETQYF.

In this sample, this clone turned up a few times. The chain couples TRBV7-8 to TRBJ1-5; TRBD1 might be the D (6 bases). CDR3 length equals 13 residues. V was trimmed by 3 bases and J by 5 bases, leaving 8 bases between them. Germline-derived CDR1 and CDR2 are SGHVS and FQNEAQ. The CDR3 region has the DNA TGTGCCAGCAGCTTCCGGACAGATCAGCCCCAGCATTTT. As protein: CASSFRTDQPQHF.

This rearrangement joins TRBV7-9 to TRBJ2-4; D is undetermined. Germline V gives CDR1 SEHNR, CDR2 FQNEAQ (reference sequence). V shed 2 bases and J shed 0 bases, with 8 bases lying between them. The CDR3 totals 15 residues. Here the CDR3 reads CASSLLGLAKNIQYF. The CDR3 DNA reads as TGTGCCAGCAGCTTACTAGGTTTAGCCAAAAACATTCAGTACTTC.

CDR3 in DNA: TGCAGTGCTAGTGGGCGGGGCAACTATGGCTACACCTTC. It specifies CSASGRGNYGYTF. J is TRBJ1-2 and V is TRBV20-1, with D possibly TRBD1 on 5 matching bases. The CDR3 runs 13 residues. Trimming cost V 3 bases and J 2 bases, with 10 bases left between them. Germline V gives CDR1 DFQATT, CDR2 SNEGSKA (reference sequence).

The chain carries TRBV5-1 and TRBJ1-2; weak D call: TRBD1 (6 bases). V lost 4 bases to trimming and J lost 2 bases, with 12 bases between them. This CDR3 has 14 amino acids. Germline V gives CDR1 SGHRS, CDR2 YFSETQ. The CDR3 is CASSPSQGNYGYTF. The CDR3 DNA follows: TGCGCCAGCAGCCCCAGCCAGGGGAACTATGGCTACACCTTC.